The clone carrying this TCR beta chain occurred a few times. The patients who served as multiple sclerosis controls were treatment-naive and had stable or active relapsing-remitting disease that fulfilled the revised McDonald criteria. TEMRA cells were FACS-enriched and CD8+ and CD4+ T cells negatively isolated. These data are taken from a study of CD8 T cells in Susac syndrome. Reverse transcription of roughly 0.45 to 1 ug RNA used random hexamers. The immunoSEQ assay covered 54 Vbeta and 13 Jbeta segments for CDR3. TCRdb used MiXCR to reprocess the immunoSEQ multiplex PCR reads, holding one entry per CDR3 protein. Of under 350,000 distinct CDR3 sequences in the sample, 90% to 95% were seen once. V lost 7 bases to trimming and J lost 3 bases, with 16 bases between them. Germline V gene sequence: CDR1 SQVTM, CDR2 ANQGSEA. The CDR3 loop spans 13 amino acids.

V is TRBV29-1 and J is TRBJ2-7; TRBD1 might be the D (6 bases). This clonotype was sampled from a human donor with multiple sclerosis. Sequencing used CD4+ T cells from PBMCs. CDR3: CSAAQGANYEQYF. The CDR3 nucleotides are TGCAGCGCAGCACAGGGCGCAAACTACGAGCAGTACTTC.